The 7 T cell receptor beta chains given below trace back to one sample, sequenced in a study of blood T cell repertoires in COVID-19. This table comes from immunoSEQ multiplex PCR, and its TCRdb copy is limited to in-frame clones, with some not included. This sample has about 150,000 clones, with around 83% found just once. Material for sequencing was peripheral blood. All receptors come from a woman aged 55-69 years with COVID-19, enrolled during active disease.

The gene calls are TRBV5-1 and TRBJ2-1, with a weak D call TRBD1 (6 bases). The CDR3 is 17 residues long. Per the germline V gene, CDR1 is SGHRS and CDR2 is YFSETQ. The V end was cut by 7 bases, the J end by 3 bases, with 23 bases between. CDR3 sequence: CASQGDRSFGGYNEQFF. For the CDR3, the DNA is TGCGCCAGCCAGGGAGACAGGTCCTTTGGGGGCTACAATGAGCAGTTCTTC. Supplemented by reference TRBV5-1 and TRBJ2-1, the full variable domain reads KAGVTQTPRYLIKTRGQQVTLSCSPISGHRSVSWYQQTPGQGLQFLFEYFSETQRNKGNFPGRFSGRQFSNSRSEMNVSTLELGDSALYLCASQGDRSFGGYNEQFFGPGTRLTVL.

V usage is TRBV5-1 and J usage is TRBJ2-5; 7 nucleotides align to TRBD2. Germline V gene data show CDR1 as SGHRS and CDR2 as YFSETQ. V dropped 4 bases and J dropped 2; count of bases not matched to a gene: 5. This CDR3 has 14 amino acids. CDR3: CASSPGLHQETQYF. As DNA, the CDR3 is TGCGCCAGCAGCCCGGGACTACATCAAGAGACCCAGTACTTC.

This clone came up a few times. The gene calls are TRBV25-1 and TRBJ1-1; 9 nucleotides line up with TRBD1. Trimming cost V 7 bases and J 5 bases; bases outside gene matches: 5. Germline V gene sequence: CDR1 MGHDK, CDR2 SYGVNS. CDR3 length equals 13 residues. This CDR3 reads CASNGQGNTEAFF. As DNA, the CDR3 is TGTGCCAGCAACGGACAGGGGAATACTGAAGCTTTCTTT.

This clone was counted once. This chain joins TRBV11-1 and TRBJ2-1; D might be TRBD2 (5 bases). Per the germline V gene, CDR1 is SGHAT and CDR2 is FQDESV (reference sequence). This CDR3 has 15 residues. Trimming removed 6 bases from V and 0 bases from J, with 12 bases in between. CDR3 in amino acids: CASSLRTFSYNEQFF. CDR3 coding DNA: TGTGCCAGCAGTCTTAGGACTTTCTCCTACAATGAGCAGTTCTTC.

The V call is TRBV3-1 (or the pseudogene TRBV3-2), the J call TRBJ2-5, with 11 nucleotides matching TRBD1. CDR1 and CDR2 from the germline V gene are LGHDT and YNNKEL (reference sequence). The CDR3 runs to 15 residues. The junction had 6 bases not matched to a gene; V was cut back by 4 bases and J by 5 bases. In DNA, the CDR3 is TGTGCCAGCAGCCTCCGGACAGGGGGCGTGGAGACCCAGTACTTC. Translating it yields CASSLRTGGVETQYF.

The rearrangement uses TRBV9 and TRBJ1-3; 10 nucleotides align to TRBD1. CDR1 is SGDLS, CDR2 YYNGEE, per germline. The length of the CDR3 is 18 residues. Trimming removed 4 bases from V and 2 bases from J; junction bases left unmatched: 12. The CDR3 nucleotides are TGTGCCAGCAGCCAGTCCCGGGACAGGGGTAGCCCTGGAAACACCATATATTTT. Amino acids: CASSQSRDRGSPGNTIYF.

This chain joins TRBV30 and TRBJ1-1; 9 bases map to TRBD1. The V segment lost 0 bases and the J segment 1 base; nucleotides outside the gene matches: 0. Germline V gene sequence: CDR1 GTSNPN, CDR2 SVGIG (reference sequence). The CDR3 loop spans 14 amino acids. CDR3 loop: CAWSVTGGNTEAFF. In DNA, the CDR3 is TGTGCCTGGAGTGTGACAGGGGGGAACACTGAAGCTTTCTTT.